This entry concerns a single T cell receptor (beta chain). Its target is unknown. This sample was taken from a study of T cell responses to AZD1222 COVID-19 vaccine. Study results and limitations: Two AZD1222 doses significantly raised spike-specific TCR breadth and depth over controls. Repertoire sampling occurred only after the peak T cell response. Dominant at 160-218 and 743-854, vaccine-associated CD4 TCRs also spanned spike. Within unmutated variant regions lay the reported targets of nearly half of spike-specific TCRs.

Per germline, CDR1 SGHRS and CDR2 YFSETQ. The V end was cut by 0 bases, the J end by 2 bases, with 9 bases between. This CDR3 has 14 amino acids. Profiling relied on immunoSEQ multiplex PCR, and the TCRdb table lists in-frame clones only, not all of them. The sample has just over 90,000 clones; over 75% are singletons. This specimen was peripheral blood, taken 28 days after the second AZD1222 dose. The chain recombines TRBV5-1 with TRBJ2-7; D is unclear. The clonotype was recovered from an adult who received the AZD1222 COVID-19 vaccine. CDR3 coding DNA: TGCGCCAGCAGCTTGGGACCTGGGCCCTACGAGCAGTACTTC. As protein: CASSLGPGPYEQYF.